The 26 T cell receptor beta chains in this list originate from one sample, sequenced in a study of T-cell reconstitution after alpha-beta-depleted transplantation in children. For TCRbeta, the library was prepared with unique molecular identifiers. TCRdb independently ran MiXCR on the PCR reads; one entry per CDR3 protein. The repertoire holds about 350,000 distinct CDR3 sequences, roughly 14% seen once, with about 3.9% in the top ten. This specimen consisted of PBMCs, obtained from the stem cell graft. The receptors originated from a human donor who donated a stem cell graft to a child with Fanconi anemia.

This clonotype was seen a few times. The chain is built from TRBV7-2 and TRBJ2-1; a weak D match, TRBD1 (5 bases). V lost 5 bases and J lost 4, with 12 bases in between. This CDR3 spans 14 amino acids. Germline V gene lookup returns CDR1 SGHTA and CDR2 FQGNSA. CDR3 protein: CASSPPAGYNEQFF. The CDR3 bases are TGTGCCAGCAGCCCCCCAGCAGGGTACAATGAGCAGTTCTTC.

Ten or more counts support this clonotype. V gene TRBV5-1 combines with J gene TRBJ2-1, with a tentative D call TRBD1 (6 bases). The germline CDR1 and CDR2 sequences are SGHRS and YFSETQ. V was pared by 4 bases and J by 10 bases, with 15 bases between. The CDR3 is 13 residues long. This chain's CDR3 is CASSETGPREQFF. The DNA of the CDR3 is TGCGCCAGCAGCGAAACAGGGCCAAGGGAGCAGTTCTTC.

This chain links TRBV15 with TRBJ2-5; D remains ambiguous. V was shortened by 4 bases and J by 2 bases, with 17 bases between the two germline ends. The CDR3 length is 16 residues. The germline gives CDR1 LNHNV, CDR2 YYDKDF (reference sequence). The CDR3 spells CATSKQSGSAQETQYF. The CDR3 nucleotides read TGTGCCACCAGCAAACAGTCCGGCTCTGCGCAAGAGACCCAGTACTTC.

The CDR3 sequence is CASSYSGAGGPYEQFF. The CDR3 nucleotides read TGTGCCAGCAGTTACTCTGGAGCGGGGGGGCCCTATGAGCAGTTCTTC. The J gene is TRBJ2-1, the V gene TRBV6-2 or TRBV6-3, with 10 bases lining up with TRBD2. CDR3 size: 16 residues. Trimming at V came to 0 bases and at J to 8 bases, leaving 7 bases not matched to a gene. Germline V CDR1 and CDR2: MNHEY, SVGEGT.

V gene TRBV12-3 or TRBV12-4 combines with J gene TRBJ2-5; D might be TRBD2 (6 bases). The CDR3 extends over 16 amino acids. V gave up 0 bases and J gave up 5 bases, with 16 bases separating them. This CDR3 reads CASSLALRGAGETQYF. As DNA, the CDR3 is TGTGCCAGCAGTTTAGCGCTGAGGGGAGCGGGTGAGACCCAGTACTTC.

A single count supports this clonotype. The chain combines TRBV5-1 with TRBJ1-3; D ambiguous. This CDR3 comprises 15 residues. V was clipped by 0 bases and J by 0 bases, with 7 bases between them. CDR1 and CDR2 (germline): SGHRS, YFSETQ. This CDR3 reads CASSLDFHSGNTIYF. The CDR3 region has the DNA TGCGCCAGCAGCTTGGACTTCCACTCTGGAAACACCATATATTTT.

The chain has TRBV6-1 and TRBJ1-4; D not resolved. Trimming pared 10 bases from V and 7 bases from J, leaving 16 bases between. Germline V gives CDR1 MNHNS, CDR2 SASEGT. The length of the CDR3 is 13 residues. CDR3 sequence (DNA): TGTGCCACCCAGCCGACAAGACTTGAAAAACTGTTTTTT. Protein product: CATQPTRLEKLFF.

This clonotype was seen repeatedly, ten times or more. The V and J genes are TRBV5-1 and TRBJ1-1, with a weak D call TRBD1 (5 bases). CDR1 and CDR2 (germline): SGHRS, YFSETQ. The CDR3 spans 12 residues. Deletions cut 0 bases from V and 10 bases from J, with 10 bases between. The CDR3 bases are TGCGCCAGCAGCTTGGATGGTAGGGGAGCTTTCTTT. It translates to CASSLDGRGAFF.

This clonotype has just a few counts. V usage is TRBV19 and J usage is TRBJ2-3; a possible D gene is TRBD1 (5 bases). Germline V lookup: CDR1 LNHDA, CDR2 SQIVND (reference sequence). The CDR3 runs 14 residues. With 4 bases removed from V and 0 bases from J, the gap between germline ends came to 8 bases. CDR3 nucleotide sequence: TGTGCCAGTAGTAACGGACAAAGCACAGATACGCAGTATTTT. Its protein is CASSNGQSTDTQYF. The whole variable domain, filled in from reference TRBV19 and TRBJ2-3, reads DGGITQSPKYLFRKEGQNVTLSCEQNLNHDAMYWYRQDPGQGLRLIYYSQIVNDFQKGDIAEGYSVSREKKESFPLTVTSAQKNPTAFYLCASSNGQSTDTQYFGPGTRLTVL.

As DNA, the CDR3 is TGCGCCAGCAGCTTGGCAGGACAGGGTCGAAACAATGAGCAGTTCTTC. Its translation is CASSLAGQGRNNEQFF. This chain links TRBV5-1 with TRBJ2-1; 8 nucleotides agree with TRBD1. This CDR3 contains 16 residues. CDR1 is SGHRS and CDR2 is YFSETQ in the germline V gene. The trim removed 0 bases at V and 5 bases at J, leaving 7 bases unmatched.

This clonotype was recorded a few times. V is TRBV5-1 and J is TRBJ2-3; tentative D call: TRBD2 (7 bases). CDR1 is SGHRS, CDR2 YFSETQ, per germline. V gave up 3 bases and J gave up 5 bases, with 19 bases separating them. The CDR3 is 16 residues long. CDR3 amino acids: CASSSEAGAGVDTQYF. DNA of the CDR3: TGCGCCAGCAGCTCCGAGGCGGGGGCCGGGGTAGATACGCAGTATTTT.

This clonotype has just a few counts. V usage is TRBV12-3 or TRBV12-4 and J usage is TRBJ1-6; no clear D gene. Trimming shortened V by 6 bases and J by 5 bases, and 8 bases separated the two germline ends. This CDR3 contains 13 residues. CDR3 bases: TGTGCCAGCAGCTCGTCAGATAATTCACCCCTCCACTTT. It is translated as CASSSSDNSPLHF.

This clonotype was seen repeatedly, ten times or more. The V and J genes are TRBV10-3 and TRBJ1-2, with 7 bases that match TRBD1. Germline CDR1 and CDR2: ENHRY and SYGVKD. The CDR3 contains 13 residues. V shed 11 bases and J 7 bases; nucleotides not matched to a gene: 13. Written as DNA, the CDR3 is TGTGCCTCTTGGACAGGAACTTTTGTTGGCTACACCTTC. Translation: CASWTGTFVGYTF.

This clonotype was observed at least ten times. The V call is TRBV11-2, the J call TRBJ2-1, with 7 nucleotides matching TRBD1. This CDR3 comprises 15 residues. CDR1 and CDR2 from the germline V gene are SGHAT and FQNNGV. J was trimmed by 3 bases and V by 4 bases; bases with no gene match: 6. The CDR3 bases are TGTGCCAGCAGCTACCGGGACAGACTCTACAATGAGCAGTTCTTC. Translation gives CASSYRDRLYNEQFF.

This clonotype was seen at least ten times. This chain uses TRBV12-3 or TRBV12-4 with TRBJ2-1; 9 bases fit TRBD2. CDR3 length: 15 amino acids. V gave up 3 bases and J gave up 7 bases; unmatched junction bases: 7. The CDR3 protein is CASSLIRGGDNEQFF. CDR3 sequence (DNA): TGTGCCAGCAGTTTGATCCGCGGGGGGGATAATGAGCAGTTCTTC.

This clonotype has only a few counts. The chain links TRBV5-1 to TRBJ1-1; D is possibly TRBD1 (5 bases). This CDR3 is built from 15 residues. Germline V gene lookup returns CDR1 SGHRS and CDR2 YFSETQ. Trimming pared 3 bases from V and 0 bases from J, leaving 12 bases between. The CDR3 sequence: CASSSLGAVNTEAFF. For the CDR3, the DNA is TGCGCCAGCAGCTCCCTAGGGGCGGTGAACACTGAAGCTTTCTTT. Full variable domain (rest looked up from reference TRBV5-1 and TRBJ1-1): KAGVTQTPRYLIKTRGQQVTLSCSPISGHRSVSWYQQTPGQGLQFLFEYFSETQRNKGNFPGRFSGRQFSNSRSEMNVSTLELGDSALYLCASSSLGAVNTEAFFGQGTRLTVV.

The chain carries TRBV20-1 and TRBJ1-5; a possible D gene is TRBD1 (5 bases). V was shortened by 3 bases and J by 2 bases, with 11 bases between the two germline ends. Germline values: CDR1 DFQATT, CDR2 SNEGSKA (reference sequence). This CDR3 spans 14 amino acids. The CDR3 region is CSASPQGGNQPQHF. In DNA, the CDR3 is TGCAGTGCTAGCCCTCAGGGTGGCAATCAGCCCCAGCATTTT.

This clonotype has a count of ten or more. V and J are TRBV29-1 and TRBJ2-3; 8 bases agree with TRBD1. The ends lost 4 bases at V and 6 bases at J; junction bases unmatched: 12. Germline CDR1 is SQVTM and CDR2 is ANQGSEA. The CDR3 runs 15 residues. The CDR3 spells CSVGPQGARADTQYF. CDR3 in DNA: TGCAGCGTTGGACCCCAGGGGGCAAGGGCGGATACGCAGTATTTT.

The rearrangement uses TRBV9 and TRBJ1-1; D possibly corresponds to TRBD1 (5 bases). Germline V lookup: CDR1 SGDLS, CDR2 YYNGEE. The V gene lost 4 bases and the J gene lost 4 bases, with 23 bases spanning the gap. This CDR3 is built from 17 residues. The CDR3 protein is CASSPQQVQTRRTEAFF. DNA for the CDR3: TGTGCCAGCAGCCCCCAACAGGTCCAGACAAGGCGCACTGAAGCTTTCTTT.

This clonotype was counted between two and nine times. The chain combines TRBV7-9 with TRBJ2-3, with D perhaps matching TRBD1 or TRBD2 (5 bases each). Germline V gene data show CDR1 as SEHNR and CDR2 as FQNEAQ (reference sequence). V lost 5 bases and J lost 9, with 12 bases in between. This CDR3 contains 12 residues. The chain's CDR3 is CASSLGDPTQYF. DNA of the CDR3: TGTGCCAGCAGCCTGGGGGACCCAACGCAGTATTTT.

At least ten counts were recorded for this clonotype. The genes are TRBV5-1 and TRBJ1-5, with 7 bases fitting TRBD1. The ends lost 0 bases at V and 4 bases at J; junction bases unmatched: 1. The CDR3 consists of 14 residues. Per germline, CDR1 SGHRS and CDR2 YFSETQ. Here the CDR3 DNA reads TGCGCCAGCAGCTTGGAGGGACAGAATCAGCCCCAGCATTTT. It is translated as CASSLEGQNQPQHF.

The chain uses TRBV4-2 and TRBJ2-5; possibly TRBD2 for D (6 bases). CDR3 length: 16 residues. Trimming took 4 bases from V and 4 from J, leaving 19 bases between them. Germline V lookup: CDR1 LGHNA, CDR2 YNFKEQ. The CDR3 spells CASSPPGRTGGETQYF. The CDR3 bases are TGTGCCAGCAGCCCCCCGGGGAGGACCGGCGGAGAGACCCAGTACTTC.

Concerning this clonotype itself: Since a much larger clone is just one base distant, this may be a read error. DNA for the CDR3: TGTGCCAGCAGTCCCGGGACAGGGTACGGGGAGCTGTTTTTT. Encoded protein: CASSPGTGYGELFF. This sequence joins TRBV12-3 or TRBV12-4 and TRBJ2-2, with 9 nucleotides matching TRBD1. V gave up 5 bases and J gave up 7 bases; unmatched junction bases: 5. The CDR3 is made up of 14 amino acids.

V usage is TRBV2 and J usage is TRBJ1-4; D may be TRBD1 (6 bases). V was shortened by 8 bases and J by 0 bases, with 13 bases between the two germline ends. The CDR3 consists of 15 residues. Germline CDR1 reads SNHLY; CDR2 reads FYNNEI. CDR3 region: CASYGGHATNEKLFF. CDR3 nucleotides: TGTGCCAGCTATGGGGGGCATGCAACTAATGAAAAACTGTTTTTT.

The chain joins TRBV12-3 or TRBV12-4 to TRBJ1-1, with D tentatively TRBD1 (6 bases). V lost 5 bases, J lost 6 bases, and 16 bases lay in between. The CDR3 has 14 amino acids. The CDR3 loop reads CASSLRGDLAEAFF. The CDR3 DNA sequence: TGTGCCAGCAGTCTTAGGGGGGATCTCGCTGAAGCTTTCTTT.

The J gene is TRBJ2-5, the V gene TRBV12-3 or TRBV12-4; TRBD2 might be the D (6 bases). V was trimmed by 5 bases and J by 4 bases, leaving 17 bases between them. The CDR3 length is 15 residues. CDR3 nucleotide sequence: TGTGCCAGCAGTCCAGCCTCTAGCGTGTCAGAGACCCAGTACTTC. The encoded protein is CASSPASSVSETQYF.